The subject of this entry is one TCR beta chain. Its antigen is as yet unknown. Unrecorded immune exposure was likely among donors, who were nominally healthy when sampled. This entry comes from a study of cytomegalovirus exposure and HLA in healthy donors. Study information: An earlier analysis identified approximately 110 million unique TCR beta sequences in about 190 million T cells. Study-wide results and limits: Despite most TCR sequences being rare, some public TCRs occurred in many donors.

The CDR3 length is 15 residues. Germline-derived CDR1 and CDR2 are SGHNT and YYREEE (reference sequence). The ends lost 2 bases at V and 8 bases at J; junction bases unmatched: 8. This PCR relied on a set of 60 Vbeta primers and 13 Jbeta primers. Measured with immunoSEQ multiplex PCR; TCRdb has only the in-frame clones, and not every one. This sample yields about 170,000 clones, of which over 60% are seen a single time; 5% to 8% belongs to the top ten. Material for sequencing was PBMCs. This receptor was obtained from a middle-aged man in good health and CMV-seropositive. The V call is TRBV5-4, the J call TRBJ1-2, with 11 bases fitting TRBD1. CDR3 in DNA: TGTGCCAGCAGCTTACCCGGACAGGGGGCGCTCGGCTACACCTTC. The encoded protein is CASSLPGQGALGYTF.